This TCR beta chain stems from a study of blood T cell repertoires in COVID-19. V was trimmed by 5 bases and J by 1 base, leaving 8 bases between them. Germline V lookup: CDR1 ENHRY, CDR2 SYGVKD. The CDR3 covers 14 residues. Using immunoSEQ multiplex PCR, the repertoire was profiled, and TCRdb retains in-frame clones only, with some absent. The table has about 250,000 clones, roughly 80% seen once. The sequence derives from a man between 45 and 60 years old with active or convalescent COVID-19. The chain has TRBV10-3 and TRBJ1-4; tentative D call: TRBD1 (6 bases). Sequenced input: peripheral blood. The CDR3 region is CAISPGQTNEKLFF. The CDR3 DNA reads as TGTGCCATCAGTCCGGGACAAACTAATGAAAAACTGTTTTTT.